This note documents a single TCR beta chain sequence. Its target is not known. A read error may produce the germline difference seen at one junction end. Germline V CDR1 and CDR2: LNHNV, YYDKDF (reference sequence). There are 13 residues in the CDR3. The use of a sample-barcoded 5' primer and a J-beta primer mix characterized a second PCR of roughly 6 to 11 cycles. Using its own MiXCR run on the 5' RACE reads, TCRdb lists one record per CDR3 protein. The data hold some 930,000 distinct CDR3 sequences, with roughly 29% observed a single time. These data originate in a study of blood T cells in healthy people across ages. Overall study results and limits: It was held that diversity estimates obtained from one million T cells represented underestimates.

The sample also formed part of further work on T cells of mothers and their children.

The sequencing input was blood. The TCR comes from a woman aged 40 to 50 in good health. This chain links TRBV15 with TRBJ2-2; weak D call: TRBD2 (6 bases). CDR3 in amino acids: CATSRDLRGERFF. CDR3 bases: TGTGCCACCAGCAGAGATCTTCGCGGGGAGCGGTTTTTT. The entire variable domain, with the rest obtained from reference TRBV15 and TRBJ2-2, is as follows: DAMVIQNPRYQVTQFGKPVTLSCSQTLNHNVMYWYQQKSSQAPKLLFHYYDKDFNNEADTPDNFQSRRPNTSFCFLDIRSPGLGDTAMYLCATSRDLRGERFFGEGSRLTVL.